This T cell receptor (beta chain) was identified during a study of shared clonotypes between healthy human individuals. Background on the study: Donor ages ranged 18 to 49 years: two women, a few men. There were three CD4 naive, three CD4 memory, two CD8 naive and one CD8 memory plates per donor.

The CDR3 extends over 15 amino acids. With V trimmed by 5 bases and J by 0 bases, 6 bases remained unmatched. From germline, CDR1 is SGHTA and CDR2 FQGNSA. Study outcomes and limitations: The small donor group covered limited genetic and exposure diversity. Memory subsets generally showed lower estimated richness than naive subsets.

This table comes from immunoSEQ multiplex PCR, and its TCRdb copy is limited to in-frame clones, with some not included. The sample includes roughly 2.5 million clones, approximately 94% of them seen just once. Worth noting for this clone: Its matching antigen is unknown.

The clonotype originates from a man younger than 35 in good health. The sample comprised naive CD4+ T cells sorted from blood. Subset indicated: CD45RA+ positively selected. The chain joins TRBV7-2 to TRBJ1-2; the match to TRBD1 covers 7 bases. CDR3 amino acids: CASSTSGTANYGYTF. The CDR3 coding sequence is TGTGCCAGCAGCACTTCCGGGACAGCTAACTATGGCTACACCTTC.